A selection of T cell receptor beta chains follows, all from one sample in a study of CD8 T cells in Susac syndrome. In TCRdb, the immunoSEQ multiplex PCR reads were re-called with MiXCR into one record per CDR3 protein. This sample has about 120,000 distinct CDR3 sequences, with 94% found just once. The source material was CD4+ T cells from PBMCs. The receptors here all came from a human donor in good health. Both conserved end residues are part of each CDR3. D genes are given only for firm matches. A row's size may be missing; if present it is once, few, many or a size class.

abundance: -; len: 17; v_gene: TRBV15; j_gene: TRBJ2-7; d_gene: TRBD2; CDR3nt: TGTGCCACCAGCAGAGAAAATGTACCTAGCGGCTCCTACGAGCAGTACTTC; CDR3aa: CATSRENVPSGSYEQYF
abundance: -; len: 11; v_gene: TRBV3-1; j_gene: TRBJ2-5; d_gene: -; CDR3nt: TGTGCCAGCAGCCAATTTGAGACCCAGTACTTC; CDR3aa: CASSQFETQYF
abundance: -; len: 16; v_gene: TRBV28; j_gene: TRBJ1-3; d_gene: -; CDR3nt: TGTGCCAGCACCCTCAGGCAGGGAAGATCAGGAAACACCATATATTTT; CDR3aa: CASTLRQGRSGNTIYF
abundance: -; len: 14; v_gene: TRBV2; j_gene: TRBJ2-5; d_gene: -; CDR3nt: TGTGCCAGCAGTACAGACAGGTCCCAAGAGACCCAGTACTTC; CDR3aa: CASSTDRSQETQYF
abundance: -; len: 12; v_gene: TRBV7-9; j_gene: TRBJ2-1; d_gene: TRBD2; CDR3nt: TGTGCCAGCAGCTCGGGACTAGTCATCTCCGTCTTC; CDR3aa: CASSSGLVISVF
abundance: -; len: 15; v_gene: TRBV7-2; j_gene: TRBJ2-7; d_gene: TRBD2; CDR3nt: TGTGCCAGCAGCGAAGGGGAGGGACTCTCCTACGAGCAGTACTTC; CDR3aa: CASSEGEGLSYEQYF
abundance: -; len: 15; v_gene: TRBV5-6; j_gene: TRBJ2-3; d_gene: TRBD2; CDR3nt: TGTGCCAGCAGCCGGCGGACTAGCGGGAGAGATACGCAGTATTTT; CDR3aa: CASSRRTSGRDTQYF
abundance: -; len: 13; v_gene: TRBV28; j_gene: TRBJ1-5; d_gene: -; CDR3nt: TGTGCCAGCAGAATCTATAGCAATCAGCCCCAGCATTTT; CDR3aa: CASRIYSNQPQHF
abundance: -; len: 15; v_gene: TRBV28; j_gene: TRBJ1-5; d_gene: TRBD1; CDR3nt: TGTGCCAGCAGTTTACAAGGACAGGGTCATCAGCCCCAGCATTTT; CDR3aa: CASSLQGQGHQPQHF
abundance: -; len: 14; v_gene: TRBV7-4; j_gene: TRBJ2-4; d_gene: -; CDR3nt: TGTGCCAGCAGGCCTAGTAGACCCAAAAACATTCAGTACTTC; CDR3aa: CASRPSRPKNIQYF
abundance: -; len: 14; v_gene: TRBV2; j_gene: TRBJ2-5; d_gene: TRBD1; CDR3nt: TGTGCCAGCAGTCCCGGGACAGGGGCAGAGACCCAGTACTTC; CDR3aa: CASSPGTGAETQYF
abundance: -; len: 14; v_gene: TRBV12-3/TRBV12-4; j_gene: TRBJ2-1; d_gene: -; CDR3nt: TGTGCCAGCAGTTCCTCGGGGCATTACAATGAGCAGTTCTTC; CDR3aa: CASSSSGHYNEQFF
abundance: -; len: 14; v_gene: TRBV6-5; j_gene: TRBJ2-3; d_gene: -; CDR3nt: TGTGCCAGCAAGGGTTTGGCTCTCTTAGATACGCAGTATTTT; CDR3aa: CASKGLALLDTQYF
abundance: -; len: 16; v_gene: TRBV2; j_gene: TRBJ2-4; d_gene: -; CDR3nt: TGTGCCAGCACCTCGCCAGGGATACTAGCCAAAAACATTCAGTACTTC; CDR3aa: CASTSPGILAKNIQYF
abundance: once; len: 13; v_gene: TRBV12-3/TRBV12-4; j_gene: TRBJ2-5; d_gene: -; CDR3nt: TGTGCCAGCACCTTGGTAGGGGGAGGAACCCAGTACTTC; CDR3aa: CASTLVGGGTQYF
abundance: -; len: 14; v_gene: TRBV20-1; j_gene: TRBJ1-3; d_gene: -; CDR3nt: TGCAGTGCTAGCCGGGGGGCTGGGGGAAACACCATATATTTT; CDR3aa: CSASRGAGGNTIYF
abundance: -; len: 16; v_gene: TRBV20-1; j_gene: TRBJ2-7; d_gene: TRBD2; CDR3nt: TGCAGTGCTAGAGATCTGGCGATAGCGGGAGGGAGCGAGCAGTACTTC; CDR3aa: CSARDLAIAGGSEQYF
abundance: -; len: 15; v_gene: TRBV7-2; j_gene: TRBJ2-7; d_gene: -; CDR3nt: TGTGCCAGCAGCTTAGTCAGGGGAAGTAGGGCCGAGCAGTACTTC; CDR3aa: CASSLVRGSRAEQYF
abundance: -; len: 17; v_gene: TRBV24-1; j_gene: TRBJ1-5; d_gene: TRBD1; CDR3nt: TGTGCCACCAGTGACCCAGACAGGGTAGCTTGCAATCAGCCCCAGCATTTT; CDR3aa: CATSDPDRVACNQPQHF
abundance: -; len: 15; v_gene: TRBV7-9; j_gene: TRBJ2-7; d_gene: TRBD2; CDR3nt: TGTGCCAGCAGGGAACTAGCGGGAAGGGTCTACGAGCAGTACTTC; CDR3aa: CASRELAGRVYEQYF
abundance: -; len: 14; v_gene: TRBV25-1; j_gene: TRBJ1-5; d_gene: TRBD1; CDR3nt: TGTGCCAGCAGTAGGACAGGGGACAATCAGCCCCAGCATTTT; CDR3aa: CASSRTGDNQPQHF
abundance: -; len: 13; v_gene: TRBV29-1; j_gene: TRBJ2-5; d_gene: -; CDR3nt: TGCAGCGTTGAAGATACCTTGGGGGAGACCCAGTACTTC; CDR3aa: CSVEDTLGETQYF
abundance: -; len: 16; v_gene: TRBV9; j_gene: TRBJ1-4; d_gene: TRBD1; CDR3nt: TGTGCCAGCAGCGTTAGGGGACAGGGAATAGGTGAAAAACTGTTTTTT; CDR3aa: CASSVRGQGIGEKLFF
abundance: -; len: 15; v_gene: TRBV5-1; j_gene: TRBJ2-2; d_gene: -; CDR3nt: TGCGCCAGCGGAAACCCCTTCACTAGCCCCGGGGAGCTGTTTTTT; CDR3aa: CASGNPFTSPGELFF
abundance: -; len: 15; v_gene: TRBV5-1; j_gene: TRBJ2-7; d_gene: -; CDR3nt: TGCGCCAGCAGCCTAACAGGGCTACTACGGTTCGAGCAGTACTTC; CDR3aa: CASSLTGLLRFEQYF
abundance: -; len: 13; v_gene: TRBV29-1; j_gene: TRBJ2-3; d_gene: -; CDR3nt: TGCAGCGTTGAAAATCCGCCAAGGGCAACGCAGTATTTT; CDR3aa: CSVENPPRATQYF
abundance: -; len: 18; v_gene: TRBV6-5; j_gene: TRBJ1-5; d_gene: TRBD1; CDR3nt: TGTGCCAGCAGTTACTCGATCAGGGACAGGTATAGCAATCAGCCCCAGCATTTT; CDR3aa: CASSYSIRDRYSNQPQHF
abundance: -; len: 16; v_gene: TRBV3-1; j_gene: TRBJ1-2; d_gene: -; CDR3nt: TGTGCCAGCAGCCAAGATAATGGGCGGTACATTTATGGCTACACCTTC; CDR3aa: CASSQDNGRYIYGYTF
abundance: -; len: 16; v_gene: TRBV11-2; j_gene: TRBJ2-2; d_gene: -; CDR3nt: TGTGCCAGCAGCTTAGTTGGTGGGGGTACCGCCGGGGAGCTGTTTTTT; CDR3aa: CASSLVGGGTAGELFF
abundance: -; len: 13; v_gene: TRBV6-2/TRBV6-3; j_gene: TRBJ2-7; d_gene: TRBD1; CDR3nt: TGTGCCAGCTCAGGGGGCGCCTCTGACGAGCAGTACTTC; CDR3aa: CASSGGASDEQYF
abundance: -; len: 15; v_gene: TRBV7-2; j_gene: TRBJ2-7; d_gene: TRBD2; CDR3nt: TGTGCCAGCAGCTTGGACCGCGGGAGGTTCGACGAGCAGTACTTC; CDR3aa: CASSLDRGRFDEQYF
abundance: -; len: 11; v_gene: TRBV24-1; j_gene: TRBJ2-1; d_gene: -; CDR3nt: TGTGCCACCAGTAATCGGGCCGAGCAGTTCTTC; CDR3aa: CATSNRAEQFF
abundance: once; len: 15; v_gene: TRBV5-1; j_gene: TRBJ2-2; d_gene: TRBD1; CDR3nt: TGCGCCAGCAGCTTGATGGGACAGGGGTCCGGGGAGCTGTTTTTT; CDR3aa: CASSLMGQGSGELFF
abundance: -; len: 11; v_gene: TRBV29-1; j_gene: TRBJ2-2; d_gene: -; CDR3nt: TGCAGCGTTGATCAGGCCGGGGAGCTGTTTTTT; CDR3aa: CSVDQAGELFF
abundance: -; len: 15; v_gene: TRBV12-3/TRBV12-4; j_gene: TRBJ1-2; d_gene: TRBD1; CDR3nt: TGTGCCAGCAGTTCCCCCGGACAGGGCGGCTATGGCTACACCTTC; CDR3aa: CASSSPGQGGYGYTF
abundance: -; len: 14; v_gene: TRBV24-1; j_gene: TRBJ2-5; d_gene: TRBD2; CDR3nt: TGTGCCACCAGTTCGCCGGGAGGTCAGGAGACCCAGTACTTC; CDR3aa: CATSSPGGQETQYF
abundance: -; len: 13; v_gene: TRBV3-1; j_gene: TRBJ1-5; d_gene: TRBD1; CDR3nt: TGTGCCAGCAGCCAAGATCGGACAGGGGGACAGCATTTT; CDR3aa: CASSQDRTGGQHF
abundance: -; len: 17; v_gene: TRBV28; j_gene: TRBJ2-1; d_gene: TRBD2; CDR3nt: TGTGCCAGCAGTTTTGGGACTAGCGGGAGGGCCGTGAATGAGCAGTTCTTC; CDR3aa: CASSFGTSGRAVNEQFF
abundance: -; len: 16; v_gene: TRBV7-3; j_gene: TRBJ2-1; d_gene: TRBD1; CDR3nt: TGTGCCAGCAGCCCCGGCCCGGGACAGGGTTTCGGTGAGCAGTTCTTC; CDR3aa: CASSPGPGQGFGEQFF
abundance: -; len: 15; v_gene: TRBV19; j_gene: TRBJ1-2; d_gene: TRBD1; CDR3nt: TGTGCCAGTAGTCCGTCGGGACAGGGGATTCATGGCTACACCTTC; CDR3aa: CASSPSGQGIHGYTF
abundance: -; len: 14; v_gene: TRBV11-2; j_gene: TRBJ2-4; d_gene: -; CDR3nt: TGTGCCAGCAGCTTATCACGCACCGATGGCATTCAGTACTTC; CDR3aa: CASSLSRTDGIQYF
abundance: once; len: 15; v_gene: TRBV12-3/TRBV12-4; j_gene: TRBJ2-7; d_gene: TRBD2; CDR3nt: TGTGCCAGCACAAGGCCCCTTAGCGGGAGTAACGAGCAGTACTTC; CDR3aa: CASTRPLSGSNEQYF
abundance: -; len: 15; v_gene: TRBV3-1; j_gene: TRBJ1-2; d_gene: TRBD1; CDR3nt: TGTGCCAGCAGCCAAGCCGGGACAGACAACTATGGCTACACCTTC; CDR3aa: CASSQAGTDNYGYTF
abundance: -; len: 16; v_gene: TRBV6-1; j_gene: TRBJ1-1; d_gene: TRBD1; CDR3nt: TGTGCCAGCAGTCCCCGGACAGGGGGCGGGACCACTGAAGCTTTCTTT; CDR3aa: CASSPRTGGGTTEAFF
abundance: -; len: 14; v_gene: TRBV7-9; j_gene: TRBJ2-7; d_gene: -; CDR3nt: TGTGCCAGCAGCTTAGCGCAAACTAGCAGCGAGCAGTACTTC; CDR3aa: CASSLAQTSSEQYF